What follows are 3 T cell receptor beta chains derived from one specimen sequenced in a study of OX40 agonist ivuxolimab in advanced cancers. Using immunoSEQ multiplex PCR, the repertoire was profiled, and TCRdb retains in-frame clones only, with some absent. Found here are tens of thousands of clones, about 84% of them singletons; the top ten hold roughly 11%. The material sequenced was CD4+ or CD8+ T cells sorted from blood, taken in a trial of the OX40 agonist ivuxolimab. The receptor source for this set is an adult with an advanced solid tumor such as melanoma, head and neck, liver or kidney cancer.

The chain combines TRBV5-1 with TRBJ2-7; 9 nucleotides match TRBD2. Losses at the gene ends were 0 bases for V and 4 bases for J; bases not matched to a gene: 11. The CDR3 covers 17 residues. Germline V gene lookup returns CDR1 SGHRS and CDR2 YFSETQ. CDR3 nucleotide sequence: TGCGCCAGCAGCTTGGTAGGCGGGAGGGCGGATGTATACGAGCAGTACTTC. Protein: CASSLVGGRADVYEQYF.

This clone was observed a few times. CDR3 coding DNA: TGCAGCGTTGGAAGGGAGGGGTATTACAATGAGCAGTTCTTC. This encodes CSVGREGYYNEQFF. The chain links TRBV29-1 to TRBJ2-1; 7 bases map to TRBD2. Germline CDR1 SQVTM, CDR2 ANQGSEA. The CDR3 runs to 14 residues. Trimming cost V 4 bases and J 4 bases; bases outside gene matches: 7.

The chain links TRBV7-6 to TRBJ2-5, with TRBD2 identical over 8 bases. The CDR3 length is 13 residues. CDR1 SGHVS and CDR2 FNYEAQ come from the germline V gene. V gave up 2 bases and J gave up 4 bases; unmatched junction bases: 0. In nucleotides, the CDR3 is TGTGCCAGCAGCTTAAGCGGGAGAGAGACCCAGTACTTC. Amino acid sequence: CASSLSGRETQYF.